This TCR beta chain emerged from a study of response to subunit inactivated influenza vaccine. TCRdb re-called the RT-PCR reads with MiXCR, one entry per CDR3 protein. The sample lists 150,000 to 200,000 distinct CDR3 sequences, about 12% seen once, with roughly 29% in the top ten. As regards this clonotype: The antigen is unknown.

CDR1 is SQVTM and CDR2 is ANQGSEA in the germline V gene. V lost 6 bases, J lost 8 bases, and 3 bases stayed unmatched. The CDR3 has 11 residues. Findings and caveats of the study: With each seasonal influenza vaccination, the authors suggested, few new T cells are recruited.

These data are also associated with another study on T cells expressing NK-cell markers. According to that study: Researchers built TCR beta cDNA using 5'RACE template switching with UMIs. In sorted CD3+CD56+NKG2C+, CD3+CD56+NKG2C- and CD3+CD56-NKG2C+ T cells, TCR beta repertoires were obtained. Among the experiments, several used an anti-gamma-delta TCR antibody to restrict sorting to alpha-beta TCR T cells.

This TCR derives from a man aged 50 or older who received an inactivated influenza vaccine. Material: CD8+ T cells sorted from PBMCs, obtained 11 to 12 days after vaccination. This chain uses TRBV29-1 with TRBJ1-2, with TRBD1 identical over 10 bases. In DNA, the CDR3 is TGCAGCGTGGAGGACAGGGGGGGCTACACCTTC. This encodes CSVEDRGGYTF.